Following are 16 T cell receptor beta chains from one sample sequenced in a study of T cells expressing NK-cell markers. TCRdb reprocessed the 5' RACE reads; each CDR3 protein has one entry and no DNA is given. The sample data list around 550,000 distinct CDR3 sequences. Sequencing was carried out using blood T cells: a sorted CD56 or NKG2C T cell subset, CD4+ or CD8+ T cells, or bulk PBMC T cells (not recorded which). The source is a man aged 18 to 29 in good health.

The CDR3 here is CASSPNRARYGQPQHF. This chain links TRBV18 with TRBJ1-5; the TRBD1 assignment by TCRdb is unverifiable without DNA. The V gene's germline CDR1 is KGHSH and CDR2 LQKENI. CDR3 size: 16 residues.

V usage is TRBV5-6 and J usage is TRBJ2-1; absent DNA, TCRdb's TRBD2 call cannot be checked. The germline V gene encodes CDR1 SGHDT and CDR2 YYEEEE. The CDR3 is 13 residues long. This chain's CDR3 is CASSGGEWNEQFF.

The chain is built from TRBV12-3 or TRBV12-4 and TRBJ2-5. The CDR3 totals 12 residues. The CDR3 is CASSKKRETQYF.

This sequence joins TRBV7-9 and TRBJ2-3; with no DNA, the TCRdb D assignment of TRBD2 cannot be verified. CDR3 length equals 12 residues. Germline CDR1 is SEHNR and CDR2 is FQNEAQ (reference sequence). The CDR3 is CASSRAKARQYF. Full variable domain (outside the CDR3, taken from reference TRBV7-9 and TRBJ2-3): DTGVSQNPRHKITKRGQNVTFRCDPISEHNRLYWYRQTLGQGPEFLTYFQNEAQLEKSRLLSDRFSAERPKGSFSTLEIQRTEQGDSAMYLCASSRAKARQYFGPGTRLTVL.

The chain links TRBV5-1 to TRBJ2-7. Germline CDR1 and CDR2: SGHRS and YFSETQ. CDR3 length: 14 residues. Here the CDR3 reads CASSFVDITYEQYF. The complete variable domain, with remaining parts taken from reference TRBV5-1 and TRBJ2-7, reads KAGVTQTPRYLIKTRGQQVTLSCSPISGHRSVSWYQQTPGQGLQFLFEYFSETQRNKGNFPGRFSGRQFSNSRSEMNVSTLELGDSALYLCASSFVDITYEQYFGPGTRLTVT.

The chain uses TRBV11-2 and TRBJ2-6. In germline, CDR1 is SGHAT, CDR2 FQNNGV. The CDR3 extends over 15 amino acids. The CDR3 sequence: CASTLLGAGANVLTF.

The genes are TRBV6-5 and TRBJ2-5; TCRdb names TRBD1, which stays unverified in the absence of DNA. This CDR3 has 13 amino acids. Germline lookup yields CDR1 MNHEY and CDR2 SVGAGI. The CDR3 reads CASSSDSQETQYF.

The chain carries TRBV11-2 and TRBJ2-5; TCRdb proposes TRBD2, but this gene call is untestable without DNA. This CDR3 is built from 16 residues. Germline V gene data show CDR1 as SGHAT and CDR2 as FQNNGV. The CDR3 here is CASSFGRAGERDTQYF.

The genes are TRBV12-3 or TRBV12-4 and TRBJ1-1; without DNA, the TCRdb call of TRBD1 cannot be checked. The CDR3 totals 15 residues. The CDR3 protein is CASSSPEGRGTEAFF.

V gene TRBV7-6 combines with J gene TRBJ2-3; the TCRdb D gene call, TRBD1, has no DNA to confirm it. Germline V lookup: CDR1 SGHVS, CDR2 FNYEAQ. This CDR3 comprises 17 residues. This chain's CDR3 is CASSLSPGPQPTDTQYF.

CDR3 protein: CSVGIRNTEAFF. The V and J genes are TRBV29-1 and TRBJ1-1. From germline, CDR1 is SQVTM and CDR2 ANQGSEA. The CDR3 is 12 amino acids.

V and J are TRBV20-1 and TRBJ2-1; checking the TCRdb D call of TRBD2 is not possible without DNA. The germline V gene has CDR1 DFQATT and CDR2 SNEGSKA (reference sequence). The CDR3 runs to 18 residues. The CDR3 sequence: CSATPGLAARSSYNEQFF.

V is TRBV7-2 and J is TRBJ2-3; the TRBD2 assignment by TCRdb is unverifiable without DNA. The CDR3 has 17 amino acids. Per germline, CDR1 SGHTA and CDR2 FQGNSA. The CDR3 sequence is CASSFRASGIKRDTQYF.

The chain carries TRBV2 and TRBJ1-3. This CDR3 has 16 amino acids. The germline V gene encodes CDR1 SNHLY and CDR2 FYNNEI. The CDR3 region is CASSGDSNLSGNTIYF.

The chain combines TRBV28 with TRBJ2-7; the D call of TRBD2 rests on TCRdb alone, since no DNA is present to check it. CDR3 size: 15 residues. The germline gives CDR1 MDHEN, CDR2 SYDVKM. CDR3 in amino acids: CASSLAELVPGEQYF.

The chain links TRBV20-1 to TRBJ1-5; without DNA, the TCRdb call of TRBD1 cannot be checked. Germline V gene lookup returns CDR1 DFQATT and CDR2 SNEGSKA (reference sequence). This CDR3 comprises 15 residues. This CDR3 reads CSAPLNDRTDQPQHF.